This T cell receptor beta chain was obtained from a study of T cell repertoires in cytomegalovirus infection. TCRdb re-derived calls from the reads in MiXCR, one entry per CDR3 protein. Among under 30,000 distinct CDR3 sequences, 22% were seen once, and the ten largest hold about 90%. The V and J ends lost 1 base and 2 bases respectively, with 11 bases between them. This CDR3 is built from 15 residues. Germline loops: CDR1 MNHGY, CDR2 SAAAGT. This clonotype was counted only a few times. The antigen is not known. The source is a human donor in good health (CMV status not recorded). Some clones in this sample may be carry-over from other donors' samples. The chain uses TRBV6-8 and TRBJ2-5, with D tentatively TRBD2 (6 bases). This sample comprised CD8+ T cells from cultured PBMCs, obtained from culture after CMV antigen stimulation. The CDR3 coding sequence is TGTGCCAGCAGTTACTTTCCGGCGGGGCAAGAGACCCAGTACTTC. Protein sequence: CASSYFPAGQETQYF.